A single T cell receptor beta chain is shown here with its context. The antigen remains undetermined. This PCR relied on a set of 60 Vbeta primers and 13 Jbeta primers. Using immunoSEQ multiplex PCR, the repertoire was profiled, and TCRdb retains in-frame clones only, with some absent. Found here are 130,000 to 150,000 clones, about three quarters of them singletons; the top ten hold approximately 15%. V was shortened by 10 bases and J by 4 bases, with 19 bases between the two germline ends. The germline gives CDR1 ENHRY, CDR2 SYGVKD. CDR3 length: 14 amino acids. The sample belongs to a study of cytomegalovirus exposure and HLA in healthy donors. Study-level findings and limits: Compared with the roughly 670-donor mean, an Asian-associated ancestry cluster reportedly had fewer N-insertions, according to a later analysis. The majority of TCR sequences were rare, yet some public TCRs appeared in many donors.

The sequence was obtained from a human donor in good health. The sequenced material came from PBMCs. The chain links TRBV10-3 to TRBJ1-2, with a tentative D call TRBD1 (6 bases). The CDR3 loop is CATHLGGPLYGYTF. The CDR3 DNA reads as TGTGCCACCCACCTAGGGGGACCCCTCTATGGCTACACCTTC.